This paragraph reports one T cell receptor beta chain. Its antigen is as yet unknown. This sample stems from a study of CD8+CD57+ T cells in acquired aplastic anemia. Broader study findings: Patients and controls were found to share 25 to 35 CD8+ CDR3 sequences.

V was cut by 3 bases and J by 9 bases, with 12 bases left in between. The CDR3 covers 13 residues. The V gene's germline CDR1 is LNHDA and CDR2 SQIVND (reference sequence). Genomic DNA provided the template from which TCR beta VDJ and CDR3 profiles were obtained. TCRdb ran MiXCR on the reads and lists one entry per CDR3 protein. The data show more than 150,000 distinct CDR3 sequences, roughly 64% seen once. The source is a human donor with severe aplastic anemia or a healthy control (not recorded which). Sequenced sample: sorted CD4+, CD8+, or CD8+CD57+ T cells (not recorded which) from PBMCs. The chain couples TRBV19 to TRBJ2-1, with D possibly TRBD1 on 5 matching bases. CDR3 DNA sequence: TGTGCCAGTAGTATGGGGCCAAGCACTGAGCAGTTCTTC. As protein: CASSMGPSTEQFF.